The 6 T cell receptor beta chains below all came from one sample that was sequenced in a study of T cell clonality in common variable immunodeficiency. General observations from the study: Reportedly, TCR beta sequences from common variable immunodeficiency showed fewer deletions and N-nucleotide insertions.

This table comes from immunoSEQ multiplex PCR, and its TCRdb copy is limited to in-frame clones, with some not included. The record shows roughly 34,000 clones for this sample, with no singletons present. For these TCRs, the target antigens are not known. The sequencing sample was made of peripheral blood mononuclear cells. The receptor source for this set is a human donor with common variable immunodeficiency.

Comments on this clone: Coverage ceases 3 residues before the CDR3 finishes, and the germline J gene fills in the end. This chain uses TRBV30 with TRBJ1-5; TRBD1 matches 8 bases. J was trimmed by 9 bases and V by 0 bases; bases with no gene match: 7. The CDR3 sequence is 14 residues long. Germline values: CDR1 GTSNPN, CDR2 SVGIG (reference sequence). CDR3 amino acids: CAWSVETGDAPQHF. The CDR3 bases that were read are TGTGCCTGGAGTGTTGAGACAGGGGATGCGCCC.

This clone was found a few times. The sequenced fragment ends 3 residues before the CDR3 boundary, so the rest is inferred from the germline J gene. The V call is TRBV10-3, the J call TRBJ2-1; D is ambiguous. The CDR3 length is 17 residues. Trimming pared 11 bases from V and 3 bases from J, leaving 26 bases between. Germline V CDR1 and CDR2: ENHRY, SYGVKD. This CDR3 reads CAVTKAPARTGYNEQFF. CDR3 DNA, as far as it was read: TGTGCCGTCACCAAGGCCCCCGCGCGAACGGGCTACAATGAG.

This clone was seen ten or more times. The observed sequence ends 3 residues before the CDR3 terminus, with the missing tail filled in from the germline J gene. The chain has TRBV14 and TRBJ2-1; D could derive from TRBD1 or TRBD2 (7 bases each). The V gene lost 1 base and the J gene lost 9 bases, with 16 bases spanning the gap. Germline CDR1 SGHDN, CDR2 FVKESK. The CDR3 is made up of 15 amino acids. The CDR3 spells CASSQVREGAGEQFF. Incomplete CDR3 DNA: TGTGCCAGCAGCCAAGTAAGGGAGGGGGCAGGTGAG. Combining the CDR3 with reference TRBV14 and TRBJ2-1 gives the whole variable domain EAGVTQFPSHSVIEKGQTVTLRCDPISGHDNLYWYRRVMGKEIKFLLHFVKESKQDESGMPNNRFLAERTGGTYSTLKVQPAELEDSGVYFCASSQVREGAGEQFFGPGTRLTVL.

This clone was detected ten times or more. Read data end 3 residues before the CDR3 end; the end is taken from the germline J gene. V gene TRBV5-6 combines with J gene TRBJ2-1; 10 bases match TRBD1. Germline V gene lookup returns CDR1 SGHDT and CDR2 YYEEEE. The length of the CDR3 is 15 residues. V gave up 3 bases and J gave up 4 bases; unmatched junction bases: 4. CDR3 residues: CASSSDRGSYNEQFF. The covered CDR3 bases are TGTGCCAGCAGCTCGGACAGGGGGTCGTACAATGAG.

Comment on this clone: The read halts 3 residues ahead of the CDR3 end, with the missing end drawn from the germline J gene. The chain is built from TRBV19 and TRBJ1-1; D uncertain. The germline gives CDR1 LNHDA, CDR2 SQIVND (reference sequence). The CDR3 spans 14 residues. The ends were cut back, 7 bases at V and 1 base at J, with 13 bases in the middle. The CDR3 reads CASMPGYPNTEAFF. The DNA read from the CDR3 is TGTGCCAGTATGCCCGGGTACCCGAACACTGAA.

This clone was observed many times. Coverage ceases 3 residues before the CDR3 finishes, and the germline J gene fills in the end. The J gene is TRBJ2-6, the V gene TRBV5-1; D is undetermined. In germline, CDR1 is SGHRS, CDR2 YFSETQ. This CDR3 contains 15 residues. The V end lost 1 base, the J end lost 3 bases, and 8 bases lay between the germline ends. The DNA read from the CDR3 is TGCGCCAGCAGCTTGCTACTGGTTGGGGCCAACGTC. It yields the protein CASSLLLVGANV. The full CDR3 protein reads CASSLLLVGANVLTF.